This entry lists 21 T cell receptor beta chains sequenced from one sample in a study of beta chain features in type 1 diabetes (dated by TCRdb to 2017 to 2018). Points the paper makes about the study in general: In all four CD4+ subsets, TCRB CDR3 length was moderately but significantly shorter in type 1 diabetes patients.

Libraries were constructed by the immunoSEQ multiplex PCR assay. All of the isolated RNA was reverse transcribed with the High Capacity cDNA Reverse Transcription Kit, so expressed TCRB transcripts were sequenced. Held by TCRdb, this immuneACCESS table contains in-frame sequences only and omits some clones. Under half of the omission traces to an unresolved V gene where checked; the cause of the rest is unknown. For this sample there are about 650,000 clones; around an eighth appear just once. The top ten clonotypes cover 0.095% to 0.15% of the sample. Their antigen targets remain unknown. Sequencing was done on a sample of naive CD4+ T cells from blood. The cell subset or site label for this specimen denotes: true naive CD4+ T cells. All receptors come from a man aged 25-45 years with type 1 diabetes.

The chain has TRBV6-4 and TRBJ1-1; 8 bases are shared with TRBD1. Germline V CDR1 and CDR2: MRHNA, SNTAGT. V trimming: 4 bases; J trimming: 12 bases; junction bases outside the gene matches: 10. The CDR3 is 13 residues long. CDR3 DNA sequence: TGTGCCAGCAGTGCCATCGGACAGGGTGGAACTTTCTTT. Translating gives CASSAIGQGGTFF.

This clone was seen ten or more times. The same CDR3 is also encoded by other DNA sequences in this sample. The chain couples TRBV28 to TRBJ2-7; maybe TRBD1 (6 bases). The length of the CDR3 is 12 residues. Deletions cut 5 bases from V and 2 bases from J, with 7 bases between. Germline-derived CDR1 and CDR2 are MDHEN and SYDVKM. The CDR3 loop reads CASSRTAYEQYF. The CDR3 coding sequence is TGTGCCAGCAGTCGGACAGCCTACGAGCAGTACTTC. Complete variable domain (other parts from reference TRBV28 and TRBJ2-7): DVKVTQSSRYLVKRTGEKVFLECVQDMDHENMFWYRQDPGLGLRLIYFSYDVKMKEKGDIPEGYSVSREKKERFSLILESASTNQTSMYLCASSRTAYEQYFGPGTRLTVT.

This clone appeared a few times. CDR3 in amino acids: CASRGQSYGYTF. DNA of the CDR3: TGTGCCAGCAGGGGACAGAGCTATGGCTACACCTTC. The J gene is TRBJ1-2, the V gene TRBV27; 7 nucleotides line up with TRBD1. This CDR3 contains 12 residues. Germline V lookup: CDR1 MNHEY, CDR2 SMNVEV (reference sequence). Trimming cost V 6 bases and J 4 bases; bases outside gene matches: 2.

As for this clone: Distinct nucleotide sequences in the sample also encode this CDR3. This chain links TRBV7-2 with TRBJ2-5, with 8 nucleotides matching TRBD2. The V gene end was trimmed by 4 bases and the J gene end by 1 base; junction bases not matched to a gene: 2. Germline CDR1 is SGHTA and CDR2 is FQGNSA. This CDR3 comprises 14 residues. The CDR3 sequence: CASSSAGVQETQYF. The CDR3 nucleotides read TGTGCCAGCAGCTCAGCGGGGGTCCAAGAGACCCAGTACTTC.

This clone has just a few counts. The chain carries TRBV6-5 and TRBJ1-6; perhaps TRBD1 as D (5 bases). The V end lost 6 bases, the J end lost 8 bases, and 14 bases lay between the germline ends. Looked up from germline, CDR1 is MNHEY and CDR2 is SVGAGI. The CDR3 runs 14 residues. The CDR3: CASRLGDGDSPLHF. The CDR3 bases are TGTGCCAGCAGACTAGGGGACGGGGATTCACCCCTCCACTTT.

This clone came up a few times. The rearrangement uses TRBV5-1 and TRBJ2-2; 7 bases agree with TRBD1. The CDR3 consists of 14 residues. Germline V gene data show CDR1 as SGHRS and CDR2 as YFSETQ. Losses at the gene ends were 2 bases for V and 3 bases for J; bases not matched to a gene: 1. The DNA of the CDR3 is TGCGCCAGCAGCTTTACAGGGGACACCGGGGAGCTGTTTTTT. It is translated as CASSFTGDTGELFF.

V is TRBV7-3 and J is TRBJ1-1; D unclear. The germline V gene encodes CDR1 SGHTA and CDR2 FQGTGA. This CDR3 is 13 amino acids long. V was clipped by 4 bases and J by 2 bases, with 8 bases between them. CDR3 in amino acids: CASSSQANTEAFF. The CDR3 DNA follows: TGTGCCAGCAGCTCCCAGGCTAACACTGAAGCTTTCTTT. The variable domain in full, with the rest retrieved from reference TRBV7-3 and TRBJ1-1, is GAGVSQTPSNKVTEKGKYVELRCDPISGHTALYWYRQSLGQGPEFLIYFQGTGAADDSGLPNDRFFAVRPEGSVSTLKIQRTERGDSAVYLCASSSQANTEAFFGQGTRLTVV.

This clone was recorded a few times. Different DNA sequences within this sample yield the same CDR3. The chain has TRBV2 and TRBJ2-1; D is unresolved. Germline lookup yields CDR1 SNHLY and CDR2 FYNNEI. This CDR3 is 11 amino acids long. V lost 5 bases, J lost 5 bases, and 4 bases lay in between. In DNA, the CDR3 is TGTGCCAGCAGTTCGGACAATGAGCAGTTCTTC. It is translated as CASSSDNEQFF. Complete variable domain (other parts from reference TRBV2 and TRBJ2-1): EPEVTQTPSHQVTQMGQEVILRCVPISNHLYFYWYRQILGQKVEFLVSFYNNEISEKSEIFDDQFSVERPDGSNFTLKIRSTKLEDSAMYFCASSSDNEQFFGPGTRLTVL.

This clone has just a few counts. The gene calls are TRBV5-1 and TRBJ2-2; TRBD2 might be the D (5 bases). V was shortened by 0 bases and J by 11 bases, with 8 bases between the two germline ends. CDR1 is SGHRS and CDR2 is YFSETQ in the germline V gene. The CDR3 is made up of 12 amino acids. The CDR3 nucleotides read TGCGCCAGCAGCTTGGAAGCGGTTGAGCTGTTTTTT. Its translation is CASSLEAVELFF.

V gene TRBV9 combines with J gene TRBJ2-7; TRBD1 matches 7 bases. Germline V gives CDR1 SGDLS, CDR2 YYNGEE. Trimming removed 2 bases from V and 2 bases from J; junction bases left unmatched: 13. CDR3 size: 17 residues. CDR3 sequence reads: CASSVQGDSNTAYEQYF. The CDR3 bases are TGTGCCAGCAGCGTCCAAGGGGACAGCAACACCGCCTACGAGCAGTACTTC.

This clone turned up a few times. The CDR3 loop reads CASSRGTGFSYEQYF. CDR3 DNA: TGTGCCAGCAGTCGTGGGACAGGGTTTTCCTACGAGCAGTACTTC. The chain joins TRBV7-2 to TRBJ2-7; TRBD1 aligns across 9 bases. V lost 6 bases to trimming and J lost 1 base; unmatched junction nucleotides: 7. The CDR3 covers 15 residues. Germline V gives CDR1 SGHTA, CDR2 FQGNSA.

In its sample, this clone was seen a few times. CDR3 DNA: TGTGCCAGCAGTCCGGGTGGAGGACTCTATAGCACAGATACGCAGTATTTT. Protein product: CASSPGGGLYSTDTQYF. This sequence joins TRBV27 and TRBJ2-3; D may be TRBD2 (5 bases). The CDR3 runs to 17 residues. Germline assignment: CDR1 MNHEY and CDR2 SMNVEV (reference sequence). The V end lost 5 bases, the J end lost 0 bases, and 18 bases lay between the germline ends.

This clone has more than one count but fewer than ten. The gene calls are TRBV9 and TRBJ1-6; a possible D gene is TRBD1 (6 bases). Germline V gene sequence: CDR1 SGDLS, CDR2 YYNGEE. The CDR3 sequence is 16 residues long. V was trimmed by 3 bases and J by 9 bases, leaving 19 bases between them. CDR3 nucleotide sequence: TGTGCCAGCAGCGCACCCGGGATCCAAGGGGGTTCACCCCTCCACTTT. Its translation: CASSAPGIQGGSPLHF.

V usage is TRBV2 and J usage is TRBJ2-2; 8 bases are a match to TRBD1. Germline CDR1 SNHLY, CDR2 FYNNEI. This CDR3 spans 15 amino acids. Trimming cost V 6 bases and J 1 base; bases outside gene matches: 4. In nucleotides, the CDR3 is TGTGCCAGCAGAAGCGGACAGGGGAACACCGGGGAGCTGTTTTTT. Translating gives CASRSGQGNTGELFF.

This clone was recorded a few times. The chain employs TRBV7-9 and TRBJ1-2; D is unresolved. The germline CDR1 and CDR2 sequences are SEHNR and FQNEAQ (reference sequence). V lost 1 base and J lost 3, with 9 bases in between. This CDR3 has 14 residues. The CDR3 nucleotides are TGTGCCAGCAGCTTAGAAGCAGCCTACTATGGCTACACCTTC. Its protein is CASSLEAAYYGYTF.

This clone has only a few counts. CDR3 sequence reads: CASSLDYSYEQYF. CDR3 DNA sequence: TGTGCCAGCAGTTTGGACTACTCCTACGAGCAGTACTTC. The chain recombines TRBV7-2 with TRBJ2-7; weak D call: TRBD2 (6 bases). Trimming took 6 bases from V and 0 from J, leaving 9 bases between them. The CDR3 loop spans 13 amino acids. Germline V gene sequence: CDR1 SGHTA, CDR2 FQGNSA.

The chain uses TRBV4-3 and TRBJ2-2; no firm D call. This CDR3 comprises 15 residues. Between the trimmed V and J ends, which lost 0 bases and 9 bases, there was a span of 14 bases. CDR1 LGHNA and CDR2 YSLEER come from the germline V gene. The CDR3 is CASSQEGIRTRELFF. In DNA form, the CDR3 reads TGCGCCAGCAGCCAAGAAGGAATTAGGACCAGGGAGCTGTTTTTT.

The CDR3 protein is CASTLGSGGSSYEQYF. DNA for the CDR3: TGCGCCAGCACCCTTGGCAGCGGGGGGAGCTCCTACGAGCAGTACTTC. This chain uses TRBV5-1 with TRBJ2-7; 9 bases agree with TRBD2. The CDR3 runs to 16 residues. V was pared by 6 bases and J by 0 bases, with 10 bases of the junction left unmatched. The germline V gene encodes CDR1 SGHRS and CDR2 YFSETQ.

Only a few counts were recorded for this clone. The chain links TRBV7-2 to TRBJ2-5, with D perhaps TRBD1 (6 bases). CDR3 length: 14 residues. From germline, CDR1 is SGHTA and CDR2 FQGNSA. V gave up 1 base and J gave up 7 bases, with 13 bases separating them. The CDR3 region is CASSLGGGRGTQYF. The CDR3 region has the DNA TGTGCCAGCAGCTTAGGAGGGGGTCGTGGGACCCAGTACTTC.

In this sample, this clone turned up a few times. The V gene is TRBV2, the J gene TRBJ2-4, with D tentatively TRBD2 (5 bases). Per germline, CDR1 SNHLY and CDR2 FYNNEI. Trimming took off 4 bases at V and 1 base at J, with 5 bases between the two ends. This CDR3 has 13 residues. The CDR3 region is CASSAGAKNIQYF. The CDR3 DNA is TGTGCCAGCAGTGCGGGGGCCAAAAACATTCAGTACTTC.

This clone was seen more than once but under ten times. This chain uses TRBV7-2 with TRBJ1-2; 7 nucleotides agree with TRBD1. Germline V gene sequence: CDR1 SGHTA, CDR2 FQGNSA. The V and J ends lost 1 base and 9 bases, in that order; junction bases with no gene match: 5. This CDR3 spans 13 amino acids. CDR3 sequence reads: CASSLVGDSSYTF. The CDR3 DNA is TGTGCCAGCAGCTTAGTCGGGGACAGCAGCTACACCTTC.